A selection of T cell receptor beta chains follows, all from one sample in a study of CD8 T cells in Susac syndrome. TCRdb re-called the immunoSEQ multiplex PCR reads with MiXCR, one entry per CDR3 protein. The sample has roughly 52,000 distinct CDR3 sequences, 85% to 95% seen once. Sequencing was performed on CD8+ T cells from PBMCs. All receptors derive from a human donor with Susac syndrome. CDR3s include the opening cysteine and the closing phenylalanine or tryptophan. The D gene is left open where the match is weak. For some rows the clone size is stated as once, few or many, or as a class when expanded; others skip it.

TRBJ2-1 | . | TRBV13 | . | TGTGCCAGCAGCTTACTCAAGCGGACCTACAATGAGCAGTTCTTC | CASSLLKRTYNEQFF
TRBJ1-1 | . | TRBV12-3/TRBV12-4 | . | TGTGCCAGCAGTTTCACAGGAATTACTGAAGCTTTCTTT | CASSFTGITEAFF
TRBJ1-5 | . | TRBV27 | . | TGTGCCAGCAGCCATTCGGGCAGGGGCAATCAGCCCCAGCATTTT | CASSHSGRGNQPQHF
TRBJ2-7 | . | TRBV20-1 | . | TGCAGTGCTAGTGGGCTTACACTGAATTCCTACGAGCAGTACTTC | CSASGLTLNSYEQYF
TRBJ1-1 | . | TRBV5-1 | once | TGCGCCAGCAGCTTTGGGGGATTCGACACTGAAGCTTTCTTT | CASSFGGFDTEAFF
TRBJ2-7 | . | TRBV27 | . | TGTGCCAGCAGTCATTCCCTGGCAGGGAGCCTCTACGAGCAGTACTTC | CASSHSLAGSLYEQYF
TRBJ1-2 | . | TRBV14 | . | TGTGCCAGCAGTCCTTACCCGGGGGACTATGGCTACACCTTC | CASSPYPGDYGYTF
TRBJ1-2 | TRBD1 | TRBV29-1 | . | TGCAGCGTAGAAGTACAGGGGGATGGCTACACCTTC | CSVEVQGDGYTF
TRBJ1-5 | . | TRBV6-2/TRBV6-3 | . | TGTGCCACCACTCCCGGGCAGGGAAGCAATCAGCCCCAGCATTTT | CATTPGQGSNQPQHF
TRBJ1-5 | . | TRBV2 | . | TGTGCCAGCAGTAAAGACAGAAACAATCAGCCCCAGCATTTT | CASSKDRNNQPQHF
TRBJ1-2 | . | TRBV29-1 | once | TGCAGCGTTTCTAGAGACTATGGCTACACCTTC | CSVSRDYGYTF
TRBJ2-3 | . | TRBV4-2 | once | TGTGCCAGCAGCCAAGCCCCGACAAGGCTCACAGATACGCAGTATTTT | CASSQAPTRLTDTQYF
TRBJ1-5 | . | TRBV20-1 | . | TGCAGTGCTAGGAGCTACCATAGCAATCAGCCCCAGCATTTT | CSARSYHSNQPQHF
TRBJ2-5 | . | TRBV9 | . | TGTGCCAGCAGCGGAGGAAGGGCGGAGACCCAGTACTTC | CASSGGRAETQYF
TRBJ2-7 | . | TRBV6-2/TRBV6-3 | . | TGTGCCAGCAGTCCGCCCAGGACGGAGCAGTACTTC | CASSPPRTEQYF
TRBJ1-2 | . | TRBV6-1 | . | TGTGCCAGCAGTGAGTACACCTTC | CASSEYTF